This T cell receptor (beta chain) originates from a study of T cell responses to AZD1222 COVID-19 vaccine. Details on this clone: Its antigen is unidentified.

Findings and limits, study-wide: Baseline seropositivity characterized only six AZD1222 recipients. Nearly half of the spike-specific TCRs reportedly recognize variant regions that carry no mutations. Among the donors, most were white British and more were female, and clonal diversity was possibly underestimated.

Repertoires were generated with immunoSEQ multiplex PCR, while TCRdb's copy carries only in-frame clones and drops some. Of more than 85,000 clones listed, 86% are singletons. V was clipped by 0 bases and J by 6 bases, with 11 bases between them. The CDR3 runs 14 residues. Germline-derived CDR1 and CDR2 are SGHNT and YENEEA. Specimen: peripheral blood, collected on day 0 of AZD1222 vaccination. The TCR comes from an adult in good health. J is TRBJ1-1 and V is TRBV11-3; D ambiguous. The CDR3 reads CASSLDAPVAEAFF. In nucleotides, the CDR3 is TGTGCCAGCAGCTTAGACGCCCCTGTAGCTGAAGCTTTCTTT.